The sequence of this T cell receptor (beta chain) was determined in a study of shared clonotypes between healthy human individuals. Study as a whole: CD8 memory received one plate per donor, CD8 naive two, CD4 memory three and CD4 naive three.

Produced via immunoSEQ multiplex PCR; TCRdb's table is partial and in-frame only. Of 2 million to 3 million clones in the sample, 93% were seen once. On this clone itself: Different DNA sequences within this sample yield the same CDR3.

V shed 6 bases and J 3 bases; nucleotides not matched to a gene: 8. Germline assignment: CDR1 LNHDA and CDR2 SQIVND (reference sequence). The CDR3 loop spans 16 amino acids. This sequence was found in a man younger than 35 in good health. Some clones in this sample may be carry-over from other donors' samples. The chain is built from TRBV19 and TRBJ2-2, with 9 bases matching TRBD1. The sequencing input was naive CD4+ T cells from PBMCs. The subset: CD45RA+ positively selected. The CDR3 nucleotides are TGTGCCAGTAGCCGTGGGACAGGGTGGGACACCGGGGAGCTGTTTTTT. Protein: CASSRGTGWDTGELFF.